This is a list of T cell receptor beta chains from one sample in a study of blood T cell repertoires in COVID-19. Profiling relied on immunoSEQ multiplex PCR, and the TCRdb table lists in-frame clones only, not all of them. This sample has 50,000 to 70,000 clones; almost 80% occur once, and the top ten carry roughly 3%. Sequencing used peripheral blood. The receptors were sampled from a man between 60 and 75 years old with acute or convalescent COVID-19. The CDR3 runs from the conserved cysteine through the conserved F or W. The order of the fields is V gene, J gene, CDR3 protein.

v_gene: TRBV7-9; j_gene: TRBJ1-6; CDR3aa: CASSLGAGADSPLHF
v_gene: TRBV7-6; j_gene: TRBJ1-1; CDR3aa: CASSLVRVRGPAKGWTEAFF
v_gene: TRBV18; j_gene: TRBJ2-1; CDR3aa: CASSPTWGLQFF
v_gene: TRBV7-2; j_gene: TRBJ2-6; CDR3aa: CASSWAGRGANVLTF
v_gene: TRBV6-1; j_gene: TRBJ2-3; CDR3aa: CASSESRPSGTQYF
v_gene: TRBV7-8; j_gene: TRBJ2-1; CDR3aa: CASSRGLAGNNEQFF
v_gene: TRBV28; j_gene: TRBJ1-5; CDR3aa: CASNSGNQPQHF
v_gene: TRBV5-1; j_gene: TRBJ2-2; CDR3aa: CASSLTSGGQGTGELFF
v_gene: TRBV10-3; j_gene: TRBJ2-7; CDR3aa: CAISRAGGLYEQYF
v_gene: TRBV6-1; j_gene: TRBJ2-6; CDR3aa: CASSEAADTSGANVLTF
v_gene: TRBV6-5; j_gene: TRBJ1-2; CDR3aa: CASSYSGQGLSYTF
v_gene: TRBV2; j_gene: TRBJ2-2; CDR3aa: CASSDWAVTGELFF
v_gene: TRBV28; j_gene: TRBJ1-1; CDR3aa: CASSLYDPTGTAFF
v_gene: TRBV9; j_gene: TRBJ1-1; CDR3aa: CASSVEGSPGQGAQGATEAFF
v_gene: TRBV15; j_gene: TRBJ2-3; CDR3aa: CATSTSGLAGYTDTQYF
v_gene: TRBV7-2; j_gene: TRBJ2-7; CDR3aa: CASSGVVAGALQYF
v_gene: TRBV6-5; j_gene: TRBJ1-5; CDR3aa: CASSWTVDKPQHF
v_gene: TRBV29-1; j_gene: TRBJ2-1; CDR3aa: CSVLDGVLGLNEQFF
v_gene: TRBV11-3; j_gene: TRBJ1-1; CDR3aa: CASSPGGRYGTFF
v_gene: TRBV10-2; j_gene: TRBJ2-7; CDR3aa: CASSGQGSHEQYF
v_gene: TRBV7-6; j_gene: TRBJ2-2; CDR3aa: CASSLAARAGELFF
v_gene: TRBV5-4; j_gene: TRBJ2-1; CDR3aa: CASSLAFSGTGDGNEQFF
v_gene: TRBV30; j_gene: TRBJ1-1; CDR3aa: CAWTGQGNTEAFF
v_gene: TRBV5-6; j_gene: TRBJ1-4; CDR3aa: CASSLVGHEEEKLFF
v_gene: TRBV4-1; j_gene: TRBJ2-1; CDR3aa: CASSHGTFDIYNEQFF
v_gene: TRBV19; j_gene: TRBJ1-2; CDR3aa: CASNVGAGGYTF